This T cell receptor beta chain was found in a study of identical twins. Broader study findings: Because invariant MAIT and iNKT cells could be present, zero-insertion analyses could be partly confounded.

TCRdb called the 5' RACE reads again in MiXCR, with one record for every CDR3 protein. The profile shows about 280,000 distinct CDR3 sequences, roughly 8.6% of them singletons. Points on this clonotype: The antigen remains unidentified.

Between the trimmed V and J ends, which lost 2 bases and 1 base, there was a span of 10 bases. The CDR3 is 15 amino acids. Per germline, CDR1 MNHEY and CDR2 SVGAGI. These data also featured in a second study, about yellow fever vaccine responses in identical twins.

The sequenced sample consisted of memory (CD45RO+) T cells sorted from blood. The V gene is TRBV6-5, the J gene TRBJ2-3; either TRBD1 or TRBD2 may supply D (6 bases each). This clonotype was obtained from a woman between 18 and 29 years old in good health. CDR3 in amino acids: CASSYGGLGTDTQYF. The CDR3 DNA reads as TGTGCCAGCAGTTACGGGGGGCTAGGCACAGATACGCAGTATTTT.